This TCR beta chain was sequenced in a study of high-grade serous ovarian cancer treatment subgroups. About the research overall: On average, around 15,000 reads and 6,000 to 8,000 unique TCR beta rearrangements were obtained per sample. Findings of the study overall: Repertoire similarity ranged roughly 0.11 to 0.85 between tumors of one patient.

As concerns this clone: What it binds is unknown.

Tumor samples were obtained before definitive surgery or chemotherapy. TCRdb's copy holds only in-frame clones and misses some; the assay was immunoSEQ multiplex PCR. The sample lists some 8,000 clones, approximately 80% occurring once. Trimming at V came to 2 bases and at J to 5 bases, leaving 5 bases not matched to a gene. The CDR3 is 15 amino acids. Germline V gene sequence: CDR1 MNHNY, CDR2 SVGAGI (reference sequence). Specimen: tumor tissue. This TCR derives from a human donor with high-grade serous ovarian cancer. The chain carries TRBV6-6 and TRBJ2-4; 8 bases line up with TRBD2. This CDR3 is CASSYRAGVENIQYF. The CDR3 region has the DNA TGTGCCAGCAGTTACCGAGCGGGGGTGGAAAACATTCAGTACTTC.